The rows below give T cell receptor beta chains drawn from one sample of a study of blood T cell repertoires in COVID-19. Using immunoSEQ multiplex PCR, the repertoire was profiled, and TCRdb retains in-frame clones only, with some absent. The sample contains roughly 35,000 clones, 78% of which appear only once. The sequenced sample consisted of peripheral blood. Every receptor here comes from an older woman with acute or convalescent COVID-19. Each CDR3 is given with its conserved first and last residue. A D gene is named only where the DNA matches it firmly. Expanded clones get a size class; other rows say once, few or many, or leave the size out.

D gene	clone size	V gene	J gene	CDR3 protein	CDR3 DNA
NA	once	TRBV6-1	TRBJ1-2	CASSEAGTAFYGYTF	TGTGCCAGCAGTGAAGCGGGTACAGCCTTCTATGGCTACACCTTC
NA	NA	TRBV28	TRBJ1-1	CASSLGPEAFF	TGTGCCAGCAGTTTAGGGCCTGAAGCTTTCTTT
NA	NA	TRBV5-1	TRBJ1-6	CASSLAMAGSPLHF	TGCGCCAGCAGCTTAGCGATGGCGGGTTCACCCCTCCACTTT
TRBD1	NA	TRBV2	TRBJ2-4	CASSATGTGEFLAKNIQYF	TGTGCCAGCAGTGCGACCGGGACAGGGGAGTTTTTAGCCAAAAACATTCAGTACTTC
NA	NA	TRBV7-9	TRBJ2-5	CASSLRTWETQYF	TGTGCCAGCAGCTTGAGAACTTGGGAGACCCAGTACTTC
NA	NA	TRBV9	TRBJ2-1	CASSGGGPNNEQFF	TGTGCCAGCAGCGGCGGGGGCCCGAACAATGAGCAGTTCTTC
TRBD2	NA	TRBV7-8	TRBJ2-5	CASSSPRDSGVGETQYF	TGTGCCAGCAGCTCCCCTCGTGATAGCGGGGTAGGGGAGACCCAGTACTTC
NA	NA	TRBV11-2	TRBJ2-7	CASSPGDEQYF	TGTGCCAGCAGCCCTGGAGACGAGCAGTACTTC
NA	NA	TRBV11-2	TRBJ2-3	CASSFRADTQYF	TGTGCCAGCAGCTTTCGGGCAGATACGCAGTATTTT
NA	NA	TRBV12-3/TRBV12-4	TRBJ1-2	CASSPYYGYTF	TGTGCCAGCAGTCCATACTATGGCTACACCTTC
TRBD1	NA	TRBV5-5	TRBJ1-4	CASSGTANIEKLFF	TGTGCCAGCAGCGGGACAGCCAATATAGAAAAACTGTTTTTT
TRBD1	NA	TRBV30	TRBJ1-1	CALTGQAVTEAFF	TGTGCCTTGACGGGACAGGCCGTCACTGAAGCTTTCTTT
TRBD2	NA	TRBV7-2	TRBJ2-3	CASSDRLAGGSDTQYF	TGTGCCAGCAGCGATCGTCTAGCGGGGGGATCAGATACGCAGTATTTT
TRBD1	NA	TRBV4-1	TRBJ2-1	CASSQGLGQGAGYWVNEQFF	TGCGCCAGCAGCCAAGGTTTGGGACAGGGGGCCGGGTATTGGGTCAATGAGCAGTTCTTC
NA	NA	TRBV20-1	TRBJ2-3	CSATLGDTQYF	TGCAGTGCCACACTGGGCGATACGCAGTATTTT
TRBD1	NA	TRBV5-1	TRBJ1-1	CASSLVGTGSGTEAFF	TGCGCCAGCAGCTTGGTGGGGACAGGGAGTGGGACTGAAGCTTTCTTT
TRBD1	NA	TRBV7-2	TRBJ1-3	CASSASGQGVTIYF	TGTGCCAGCAGCGCGTCGGGACAGGGTGTCACCATATATTTT
TRBD1	NA	TRBV6-5	TRBJ1-5	CASSTQGAQPQHF	TGTGCCAGCAGTACACAGGGGGCCCAGCCCCAGCATTTT
TRBD1	NA	TRBV7-8	TRBJ1-3	CASSVTGAGNTIYF	TGTGCCAGCAGCGTCACAGGGGCTGGAAACACCATATATTTT
NA	NA	TRBV7-2	TRBJ2-6	CASSLGSGGANVLTF	TGTGCCAGCAGCTTAGGATCGGGTGGGGCCAACGTCCTGACTTTC
TRBD2	NA	TRBV7-3	TRBJ2-1	CASSLTLAGGNEQFF	TGTGCCAGCAGCTTAACTTTAGCGGGGGGCAATGAGCAGTTCTTC
NA	NA	TRBV6-4	TRBJ2-3	CASSEGRGPDTQYF	TGTGCCAGCAGCGAGGGGCGGGGGCCTGATACGCAGTATTTT
NA	NA	TRBV20-1	TRBJ2-5	CSAGQRETQYF	TGCAGTGCTGGCCAGAGGGAGACCCAGTACTTC
TRBD2	NA	TRBV2	TRBJ2-1	CASALAGGRGEQFF	TGTGCCAGCGCCCTAGCGGGGGGCCGAGGTGAGCAGTTCTTC
TRBD2	NA	TRBV6-1	TRBJ2-5	CASSEGGGAAETQYF	TGTGCCAGCAGTGAAGGCGGGGGGGCCGCGGAGACCCAGTACTTC
TRBD1	NA	TRBV5-1	TRBJ1-4	CASSKKPGQGPATNEKLFF	TGCGCCAGCAGCAAAAAGCCGGGACAGGGGCCAGCAACTAATGAAAAACTGTTTTTT
NA	NA	TRBV28	TRBJ1-2	CASSLDRNYGYTF	TGTGCCAGCAGTCTCGACAGGAACTATGGCTACACCTTC
NA	NA	TRBV12-3/TRBV12-4	TRBJ1-5	CASSYGQYQPQHF	TGTGCCAGCAGCTACGGACAGTATCAGCCCCAGCATTTT
TRBD2	few	TRBV7-6	TRBJ2-3	CASSPGTSGVVTDTQYF	TGTGCCAGCAGCCCAGGGACTAGCGGGGTTGTCACAGATACGCAGTATTTT
TRBD1	NA	TRBV9	TRBJ1-3	CASSVGTGGSSGNTIYF	TGTGCCAGCAGCGTAGGGACAGGGGGCAGCTCTGGAAACACCATATATTTT
NA	NA	TRBV25-1	TRBJ2-1	CASSEERRYNEQFF	TGTGCCAGCAGTGAAGAGCGACGATACAATGAGCAGTTCTTC
NA	few	TRBV6-5	TRBJ1-3	CASRRIGSGNTIYF	TGTGCCAGCAGGAGGATTGGTTCTGGAAACACCATATATTTT
TRBD1	NA	TRBV4-2	TRBJ1-1	CASSDRGQGDTEAFF	TGTGCCAGCAGCGACAGGGGGCAGGGGGACACTGAAGCTTTCTTT
NA	NA	TRBV13	TRBJ2-2	CASSEESTANTGELFF	TGTGCCAGCAGCGAAGAATCGACAGCGAACACCGGGGAGCTGTTTTTT
TRBD2	few	TRBV19	TRBJ2-1	CASSIGERGEVNEQFF	TGTGCCAGTAGTATAGGAGAGCGGGGGGAAGTCAATGAGCAGTTCTTC
NA	few	TRBV11-2	TRBJ2-7	CASSLGSLYEQYF	TGTGCCAGCAGCTTAGGGAGCCTCTACGAGCAGTACTTC
TRBD1	NA	TRBV5-4	TRBJ1-4	CASSLQGAFNEKLFF	TGTGCCAGCAGCCTCCAGGGGGCTTTTAATGAAAAACTGTTTTTT
NA	NA	TRBV3-1/TRBV3-2	TRBJ2-1	CASSQWGEYNEQFF	TGTGCCAGCAGCCAATGGGGCGAGTACAATGAGCAGTTCTTC
NA	NA	TRBV6-1	TRBJ1-3	CASSEGRGFYSGNTIYF	TGTGCCAGCAGTGAGGGGAGGGGCTTCTACTCTGGAAACACCATATATTTT
NA	NA	TRBV18	TRBJ2-7	CASSFKAETYEQYF	TGTGCCAGCTCATTCAAAGCGGAGACCTACGAGCAGTACTTC
TRBD1	NA	TRBV2	TRBJ1-2	CASRGQGASGYTF	TGTGCCAGCAGGGGACAGGGGGCCAGCGGCTACACCTTC